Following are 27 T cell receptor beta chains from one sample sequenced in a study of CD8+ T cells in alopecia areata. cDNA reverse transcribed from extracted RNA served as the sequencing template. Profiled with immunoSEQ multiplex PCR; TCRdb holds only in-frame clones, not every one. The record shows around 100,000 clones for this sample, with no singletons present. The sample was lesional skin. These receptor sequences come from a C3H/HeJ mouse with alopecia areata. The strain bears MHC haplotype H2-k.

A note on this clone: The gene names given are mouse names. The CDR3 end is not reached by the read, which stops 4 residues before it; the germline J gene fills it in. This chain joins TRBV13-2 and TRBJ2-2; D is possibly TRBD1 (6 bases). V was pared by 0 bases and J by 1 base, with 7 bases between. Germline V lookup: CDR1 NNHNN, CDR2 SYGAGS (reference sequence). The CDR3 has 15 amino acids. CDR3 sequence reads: CASGDVQGNTGQLYF. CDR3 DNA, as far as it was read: TGTGCCAGCGGTGATGTACAGGGAAACACCGGG.

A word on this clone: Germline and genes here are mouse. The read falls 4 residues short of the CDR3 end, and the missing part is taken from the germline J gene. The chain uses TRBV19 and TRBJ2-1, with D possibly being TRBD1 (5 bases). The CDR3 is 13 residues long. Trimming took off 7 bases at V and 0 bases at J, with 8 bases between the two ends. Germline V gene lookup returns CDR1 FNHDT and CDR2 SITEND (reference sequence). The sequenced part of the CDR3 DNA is TGTGCCAGCCGACAGATTAACTATGCT. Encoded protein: CASRQINYA. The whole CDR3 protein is CASRQINYAEQFF.

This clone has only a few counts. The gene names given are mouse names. CDR3 DNA (partial): TGTGCCAGCAGGGACAGTCTCTCCTAT. It codes for CASRDSLSY. The whole CDR3 sequence is CASRDSLSYEQYF. V and J are TRBV13-3 and TRBJ2-7, with D perhaps matching TRBD1 (6 bases). Read sequence stops 4 residues before the CDR3 end, and the germline J gene provides the missing end. Trimming took off 5 bases at V and 0 bases at J, with 9 bases between the two ends. In germline, CDR1 is NNHDY, CDR2 SYVADS. The CDR3 is 13 residues long.

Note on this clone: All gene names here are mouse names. The CDR3 region is CASSDRTGGGQDTQYF. The sequenced CDR3 bases are TGTGCCAGCAGTGATCGGACTGGGGGTGGCCAAGAC. The chain carries TRBV13-3 and TRBJ2-5; 10 bases fit TRBD2. Read coverage stops 4 residues before the CDR3 terminus; the germline J gene supplies the remainder. With 1 base clipped from V and 2 bases from J, the junction kept 4 bases outside the gene matches. The CDR3 contains 16 residues. CDR1 and CDR2 (germline): NNHDY, SYVADS.

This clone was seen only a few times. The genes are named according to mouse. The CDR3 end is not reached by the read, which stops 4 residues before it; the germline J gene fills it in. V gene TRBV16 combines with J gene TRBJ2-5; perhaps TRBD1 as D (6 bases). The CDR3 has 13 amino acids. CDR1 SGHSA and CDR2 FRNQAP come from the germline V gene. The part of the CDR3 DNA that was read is TGTGCAAGCAGCTTCAGGGGAGGAGAC. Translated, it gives CASSFRGGD. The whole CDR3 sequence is CASSFRGGDTQYF.

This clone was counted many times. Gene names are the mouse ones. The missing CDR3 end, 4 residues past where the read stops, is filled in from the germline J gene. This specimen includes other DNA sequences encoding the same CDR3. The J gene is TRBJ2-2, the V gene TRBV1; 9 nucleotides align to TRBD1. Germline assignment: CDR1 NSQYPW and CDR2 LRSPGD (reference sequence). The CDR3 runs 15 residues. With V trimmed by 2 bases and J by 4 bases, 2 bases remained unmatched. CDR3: CTCSAPGQGTGQLYF. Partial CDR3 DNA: TGCACCTGCAGTGCACCGGGACAGGGCACCGGG.

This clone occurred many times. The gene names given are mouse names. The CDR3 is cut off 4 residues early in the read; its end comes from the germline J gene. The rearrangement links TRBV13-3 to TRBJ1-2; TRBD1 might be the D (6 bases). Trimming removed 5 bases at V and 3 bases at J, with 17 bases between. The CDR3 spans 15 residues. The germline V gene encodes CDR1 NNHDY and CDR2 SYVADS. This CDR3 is CASRESWGADSDYTF. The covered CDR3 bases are TGTGCCAGCAGGGAGTCGTGGGGGGCAGACTCC.

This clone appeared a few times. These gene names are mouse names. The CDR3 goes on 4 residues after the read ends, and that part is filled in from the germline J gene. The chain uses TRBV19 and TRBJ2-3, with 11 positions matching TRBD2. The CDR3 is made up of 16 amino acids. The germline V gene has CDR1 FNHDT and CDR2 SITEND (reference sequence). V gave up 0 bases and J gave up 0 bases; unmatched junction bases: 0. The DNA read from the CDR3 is TGTGCCAGCAGTATAGGGGACTGGGGGAGTGCAGAA. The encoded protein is CASSIGDWGSAE. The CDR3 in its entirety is CASSIGDWGSAETLYF.

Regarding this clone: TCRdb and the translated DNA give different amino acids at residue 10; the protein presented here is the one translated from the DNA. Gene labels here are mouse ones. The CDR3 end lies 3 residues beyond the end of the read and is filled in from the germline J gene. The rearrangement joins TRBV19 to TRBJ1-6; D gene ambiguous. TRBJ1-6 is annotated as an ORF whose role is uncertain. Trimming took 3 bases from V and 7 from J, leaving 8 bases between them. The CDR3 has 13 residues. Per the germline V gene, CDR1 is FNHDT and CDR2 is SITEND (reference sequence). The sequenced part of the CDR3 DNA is TGTGCCAGCAGTAGTACAGTCAATTCGCCC. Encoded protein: CASSSTVNSP. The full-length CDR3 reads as CASSSTVNSPLYF.

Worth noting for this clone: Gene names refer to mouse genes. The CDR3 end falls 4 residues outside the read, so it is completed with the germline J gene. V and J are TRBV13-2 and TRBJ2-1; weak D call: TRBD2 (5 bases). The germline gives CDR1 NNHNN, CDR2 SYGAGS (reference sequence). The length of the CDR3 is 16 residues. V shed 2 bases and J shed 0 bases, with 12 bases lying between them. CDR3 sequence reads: CASGDLNWYNYAEQFF. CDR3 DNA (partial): TGTGCCAGCGGTGACCTCAACTGGTATAACTATGCT.

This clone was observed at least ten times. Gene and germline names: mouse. Partial CDR3 DNA: TGTGCCAGCAGTGATTCCAAACAAGAC. Residues: CASSDSKQD. The complete CDR3 sequence is CASSDSKQDTQYF. V and J are TRBV13-3 and TRBJ2-5; D call uncertain. The read comes to an end 4 residues before the CDR3 does, leaving the germline J gene to fill in the end. Germline V gives CDR1 NNHDY, CDR2 SYVADS. Trimming removed 1 base at V and 3 bases at J, with 6 bases between. The CDR3 totals 13 residues.

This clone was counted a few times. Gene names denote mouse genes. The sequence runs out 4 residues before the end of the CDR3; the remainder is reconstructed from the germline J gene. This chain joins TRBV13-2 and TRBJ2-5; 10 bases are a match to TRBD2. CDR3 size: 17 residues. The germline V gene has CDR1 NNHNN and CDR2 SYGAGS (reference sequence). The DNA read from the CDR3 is TGTGCCAGCGGTGACCCAGACTGGGGGGAATGGGAAGAC. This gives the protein CASGDPDWGEWED. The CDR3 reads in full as CASGDPDWGEWEDTQYF.

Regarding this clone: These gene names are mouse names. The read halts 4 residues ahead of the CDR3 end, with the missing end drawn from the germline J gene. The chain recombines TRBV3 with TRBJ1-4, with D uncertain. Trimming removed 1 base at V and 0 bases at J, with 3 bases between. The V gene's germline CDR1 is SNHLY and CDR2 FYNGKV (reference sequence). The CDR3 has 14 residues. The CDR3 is CASSLDISNERLFF. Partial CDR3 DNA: TGTGCCAGCAGCTTAGACATTTCCAACGAA.

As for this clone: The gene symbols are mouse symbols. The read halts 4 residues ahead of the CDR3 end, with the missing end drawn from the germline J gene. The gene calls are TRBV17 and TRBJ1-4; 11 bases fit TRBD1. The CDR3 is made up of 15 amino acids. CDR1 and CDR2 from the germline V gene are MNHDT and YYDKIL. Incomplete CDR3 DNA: TGTGCTAGCAGTAGGGGGACAGGGGGTTTCGAA. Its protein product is CASSRGTGGFE. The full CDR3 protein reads CASSRGTGGFERLFF.

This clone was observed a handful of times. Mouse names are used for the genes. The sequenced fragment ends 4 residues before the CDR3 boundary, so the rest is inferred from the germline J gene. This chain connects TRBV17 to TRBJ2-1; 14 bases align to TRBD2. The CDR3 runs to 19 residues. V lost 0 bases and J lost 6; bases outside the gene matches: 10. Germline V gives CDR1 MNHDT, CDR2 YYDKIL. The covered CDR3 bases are TGTGCTAGCAGTAGAGATCTGGGGACTGGGGGGGCGCTAAGTGCT. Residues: CASSRDLGTGGALSA. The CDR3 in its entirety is CASSRDLGTGGALSAEQFF.

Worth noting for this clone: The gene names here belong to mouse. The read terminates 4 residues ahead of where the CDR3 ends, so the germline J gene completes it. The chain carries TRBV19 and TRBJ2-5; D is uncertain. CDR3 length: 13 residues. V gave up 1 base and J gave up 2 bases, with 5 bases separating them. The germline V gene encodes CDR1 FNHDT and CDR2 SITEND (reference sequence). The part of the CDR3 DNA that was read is TGTGCCAGCAGTATACGACTCCAAGAC. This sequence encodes CASSIRLQD. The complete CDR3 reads CASSIRLQDTQYF.

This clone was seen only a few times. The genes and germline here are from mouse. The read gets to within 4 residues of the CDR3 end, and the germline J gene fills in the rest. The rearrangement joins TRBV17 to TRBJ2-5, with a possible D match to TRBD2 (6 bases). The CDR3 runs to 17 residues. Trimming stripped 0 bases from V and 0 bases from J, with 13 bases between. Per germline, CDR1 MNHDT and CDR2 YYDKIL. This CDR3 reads CASSRDPGGLNQDTQYF. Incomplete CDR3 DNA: TGTGCTAGCAGTAGAGATCCGGGGGGTCTTAACCAAGAC.

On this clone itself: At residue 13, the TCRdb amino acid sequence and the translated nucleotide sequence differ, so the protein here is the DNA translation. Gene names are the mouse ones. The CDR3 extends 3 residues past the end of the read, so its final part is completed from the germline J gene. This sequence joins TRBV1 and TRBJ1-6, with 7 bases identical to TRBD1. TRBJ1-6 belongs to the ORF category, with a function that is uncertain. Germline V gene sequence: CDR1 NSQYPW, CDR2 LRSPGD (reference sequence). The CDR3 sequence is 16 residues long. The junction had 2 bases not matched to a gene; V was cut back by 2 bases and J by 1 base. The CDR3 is CTCSAHRGSYNSPLYF. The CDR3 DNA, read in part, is TGCACCTGCAGTGCACACAGGGGATCCTATAATTCGCCC.

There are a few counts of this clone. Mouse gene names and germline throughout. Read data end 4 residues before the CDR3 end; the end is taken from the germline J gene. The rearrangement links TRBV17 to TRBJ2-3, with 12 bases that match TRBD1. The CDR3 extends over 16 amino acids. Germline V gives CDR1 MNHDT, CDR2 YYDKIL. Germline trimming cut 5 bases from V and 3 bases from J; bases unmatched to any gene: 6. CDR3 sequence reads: CASSPGTGGRAETLYF. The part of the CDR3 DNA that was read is TGTGCTAGCAGTCCTGGGACAGGGGGCCGGGCAGAA.

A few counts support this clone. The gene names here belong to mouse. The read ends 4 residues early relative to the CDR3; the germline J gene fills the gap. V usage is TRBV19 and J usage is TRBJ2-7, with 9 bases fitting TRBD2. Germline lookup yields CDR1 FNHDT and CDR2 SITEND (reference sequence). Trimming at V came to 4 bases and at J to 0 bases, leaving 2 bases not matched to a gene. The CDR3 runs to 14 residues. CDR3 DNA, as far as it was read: TGTGCCAGCAGTTCGGGACTGGGCTCCTAT. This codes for CASSSGLGSY. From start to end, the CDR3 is CASSSGLGSYEQYF.

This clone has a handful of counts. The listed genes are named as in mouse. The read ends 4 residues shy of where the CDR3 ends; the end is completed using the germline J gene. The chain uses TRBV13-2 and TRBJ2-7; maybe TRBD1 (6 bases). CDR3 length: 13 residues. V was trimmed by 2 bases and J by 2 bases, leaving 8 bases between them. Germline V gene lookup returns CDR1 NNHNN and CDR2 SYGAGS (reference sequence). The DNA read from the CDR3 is TGTGCCAGCGGTGAGGGGACAACCTAT. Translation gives CASGEGTTY. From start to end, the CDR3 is CASGEGTTYEQYF.

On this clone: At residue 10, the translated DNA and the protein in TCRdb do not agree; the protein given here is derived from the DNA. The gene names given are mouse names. Incomplete CDR3 DNA: TGTGCTAGCAGTAGAGGGACATTAAATACG. This codes for CASSRGTLNT. The whole CDR3 reads CASSRGTLNTLYF. V gene TRBV17 combines with J gene TRBJ1-3, with TRBD1 as a possible D gene (5 bases). From the germline J gene comes the end of the CDR3, since the read stops 3 residues before it. Germline lookup yields CDR1 MNHDT and CDR2 YYDKIL. Trimming stripped 1 base from V and 6 bases from J, with 7 bases between. This CDR3 spans 13 amino acids.

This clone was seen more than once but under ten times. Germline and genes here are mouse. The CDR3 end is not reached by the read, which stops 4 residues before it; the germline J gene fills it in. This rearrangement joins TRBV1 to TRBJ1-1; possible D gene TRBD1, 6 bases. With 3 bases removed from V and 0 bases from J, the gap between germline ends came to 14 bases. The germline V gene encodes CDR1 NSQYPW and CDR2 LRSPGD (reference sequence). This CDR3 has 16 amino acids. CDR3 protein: CTCSAGWGHANTEVFF. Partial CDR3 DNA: TGCACCTGCAGTGCGGGGTGGGGACATGCAAACACA.

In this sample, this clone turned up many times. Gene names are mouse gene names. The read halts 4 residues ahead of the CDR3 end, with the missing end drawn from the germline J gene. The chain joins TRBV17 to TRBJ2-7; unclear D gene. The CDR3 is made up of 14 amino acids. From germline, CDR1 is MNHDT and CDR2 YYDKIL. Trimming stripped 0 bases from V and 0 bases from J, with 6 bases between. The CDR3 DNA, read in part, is TGTGCTAGCAGTAGAGACAGGAGCTCCTAT. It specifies CASSRDRSSY. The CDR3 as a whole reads CASSRDRSSYEQYF.

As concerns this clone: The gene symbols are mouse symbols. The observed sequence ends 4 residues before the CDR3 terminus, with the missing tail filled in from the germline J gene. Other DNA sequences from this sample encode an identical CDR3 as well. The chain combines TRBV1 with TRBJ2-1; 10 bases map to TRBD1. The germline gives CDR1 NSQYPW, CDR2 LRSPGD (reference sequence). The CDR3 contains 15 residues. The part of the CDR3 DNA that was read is TGCACCTGCAGTGCAAGACAGGGGGCGCGAGCT. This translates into CTCSARQGARA. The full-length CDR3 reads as CTCSARQGARAEQFF.

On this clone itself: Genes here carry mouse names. CDR3 protein: CTCSADSGTGKTEVFF. The CDR3 DNA, read in part, is TGCACCTGCAGTGCAGATAGTGGGACAGGGAAGACA. The chain is built from TRBV1 and TRBJ1-1; 9 bases align to TRBD1. The read falls 4 residues short of the CDR3 end, and the missing part is taken from the germline J gene. Germline CDR1 NSQYPW, CDR2 LRSPGD (reference sequence). The CDR3 has 16 residues. Variable domain in full (rest from reference TRBV1 and TRBJ1-1): VTLLEQNPRWRLVPRGQAVNLRCILKNSQYPWMSWYQQDLQKQLQWLFTLRSPGDKEVKSLPGADYLATRVTDTELRLQVANMSQGRTLYCTCSADSGTGKTEVFFGKGTRLTVV.

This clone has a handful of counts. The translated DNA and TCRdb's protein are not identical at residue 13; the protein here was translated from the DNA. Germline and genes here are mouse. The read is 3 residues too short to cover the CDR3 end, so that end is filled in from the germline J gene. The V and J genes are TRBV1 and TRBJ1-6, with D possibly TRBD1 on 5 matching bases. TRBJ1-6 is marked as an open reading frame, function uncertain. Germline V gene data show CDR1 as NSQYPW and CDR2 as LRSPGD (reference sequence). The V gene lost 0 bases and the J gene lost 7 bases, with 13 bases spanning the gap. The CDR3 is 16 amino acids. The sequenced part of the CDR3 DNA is TGCACCTGCAGTGCAGATAGGGGAGTTTGGAATTCGCCC. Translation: CTCSADRGVWNSP. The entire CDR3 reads CTCSADRGVWNSPLYF.